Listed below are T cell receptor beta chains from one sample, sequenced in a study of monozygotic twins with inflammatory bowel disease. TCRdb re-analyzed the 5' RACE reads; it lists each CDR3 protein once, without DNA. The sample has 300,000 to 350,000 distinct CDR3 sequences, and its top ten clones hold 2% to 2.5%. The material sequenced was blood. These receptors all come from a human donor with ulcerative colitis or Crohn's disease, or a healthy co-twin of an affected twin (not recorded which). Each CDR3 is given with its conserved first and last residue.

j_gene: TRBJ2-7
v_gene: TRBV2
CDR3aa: CASRISYEQYF

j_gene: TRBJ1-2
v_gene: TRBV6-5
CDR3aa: CASRQGGWYGYTF

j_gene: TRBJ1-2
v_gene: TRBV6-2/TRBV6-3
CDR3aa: CASSYSGREAGYTF

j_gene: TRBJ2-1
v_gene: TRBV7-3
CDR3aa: CASSLESMMEQFF

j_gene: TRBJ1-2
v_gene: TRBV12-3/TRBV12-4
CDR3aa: CASSLGVLLNTF

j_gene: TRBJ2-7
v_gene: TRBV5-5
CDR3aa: CASSLLGAIYEQYF

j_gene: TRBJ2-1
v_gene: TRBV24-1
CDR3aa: CATSDPSSGQESPREQFF

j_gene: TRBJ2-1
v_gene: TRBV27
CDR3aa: CASSLGGGFVNNEQFF

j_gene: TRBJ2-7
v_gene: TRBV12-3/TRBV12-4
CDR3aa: CASSSRVPYEQYF

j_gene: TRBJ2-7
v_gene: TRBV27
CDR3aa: CASSFRGAYEQYF

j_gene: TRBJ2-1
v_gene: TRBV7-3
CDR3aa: CASSLRSSGSRYNEQFF

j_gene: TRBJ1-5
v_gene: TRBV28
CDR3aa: CASSRGVEQPQHF

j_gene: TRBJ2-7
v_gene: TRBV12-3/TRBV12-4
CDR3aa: CASSYDGRYEQYF

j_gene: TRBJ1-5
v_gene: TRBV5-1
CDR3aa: CASSYDGAGNQPQHF

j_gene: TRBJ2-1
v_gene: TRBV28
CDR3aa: CASRTFGGGSYNEQFF

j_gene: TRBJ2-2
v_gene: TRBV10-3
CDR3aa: CAISASTERTGELFF

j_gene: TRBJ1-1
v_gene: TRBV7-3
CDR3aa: CASSLQVLVNTEAFF

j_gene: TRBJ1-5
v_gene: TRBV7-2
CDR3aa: CASSLVFSAVQPQHF

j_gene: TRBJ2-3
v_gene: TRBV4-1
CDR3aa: CASSYLEETQYF

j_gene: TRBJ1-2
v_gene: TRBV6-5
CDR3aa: CASSYSIGGYGYTF

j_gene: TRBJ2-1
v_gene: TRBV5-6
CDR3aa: CASSLGGRLIFTEQFF

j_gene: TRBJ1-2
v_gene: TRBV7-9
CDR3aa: CASSLDYYGYTF

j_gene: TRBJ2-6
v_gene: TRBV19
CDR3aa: CASRAQVAGANVLTF

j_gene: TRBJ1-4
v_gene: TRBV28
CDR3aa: CASRDPGAMGEKLFF

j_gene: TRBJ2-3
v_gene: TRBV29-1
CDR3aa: CSVYEGADTQYF

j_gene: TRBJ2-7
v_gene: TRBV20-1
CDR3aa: CSARIQQGSQYF

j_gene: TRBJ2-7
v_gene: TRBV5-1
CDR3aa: CASSSEWGTTYEQYF

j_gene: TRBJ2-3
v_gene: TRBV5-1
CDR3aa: CASRVGLAGVVPDTQYF

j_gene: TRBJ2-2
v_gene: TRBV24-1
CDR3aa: CATSDWGTGLDGELFF

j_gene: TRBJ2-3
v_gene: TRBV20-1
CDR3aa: CSTLAVSDTDTQYF

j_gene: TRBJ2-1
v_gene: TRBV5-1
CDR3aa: CASGGNNEQFF

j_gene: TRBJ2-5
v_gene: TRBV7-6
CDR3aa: CASSLSTGGETQYF

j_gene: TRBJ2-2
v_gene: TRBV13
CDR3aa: CASSFSTLGTATNTGELFF

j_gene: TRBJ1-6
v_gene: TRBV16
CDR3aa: CASSQSGRGSSPLHF

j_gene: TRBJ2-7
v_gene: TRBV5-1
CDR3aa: CASSLGLAGEGEQYF

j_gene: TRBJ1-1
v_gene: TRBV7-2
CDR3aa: CASSLNGGGGSEAFF

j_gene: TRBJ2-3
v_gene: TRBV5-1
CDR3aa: CASSWSGARTDTQNF

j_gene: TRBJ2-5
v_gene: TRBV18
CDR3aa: CASSTTRETQYF

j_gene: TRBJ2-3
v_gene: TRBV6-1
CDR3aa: CASSNRGTGAGDTQYF

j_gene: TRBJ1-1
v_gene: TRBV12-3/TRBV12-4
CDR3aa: CASSRGTVYVGEAFF

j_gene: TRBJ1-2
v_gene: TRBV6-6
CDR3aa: CASRESYSASGYTF

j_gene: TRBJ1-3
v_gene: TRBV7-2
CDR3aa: CASSLRGGIPGNTIYF

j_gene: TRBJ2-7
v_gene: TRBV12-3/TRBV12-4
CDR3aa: CASSFIGGTYEQYF

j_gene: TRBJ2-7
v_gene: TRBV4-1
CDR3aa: CASSQGTHSYEQYF

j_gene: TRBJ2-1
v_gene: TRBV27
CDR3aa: CASRATGGSYNEQFF

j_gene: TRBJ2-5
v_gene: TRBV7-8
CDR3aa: CASSLGWSKETQYF

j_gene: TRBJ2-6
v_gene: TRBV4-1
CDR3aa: CASSQPGANVLTF

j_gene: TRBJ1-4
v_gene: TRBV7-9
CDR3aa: CASSRQTAEKLFF

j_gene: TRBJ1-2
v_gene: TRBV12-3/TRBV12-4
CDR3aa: CASSLGSLTDYGYTF

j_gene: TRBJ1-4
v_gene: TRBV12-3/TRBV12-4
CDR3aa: CASSWGPVSATNEKLFF

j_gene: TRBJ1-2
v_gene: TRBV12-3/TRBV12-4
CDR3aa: CASNPLTRIYGYTF

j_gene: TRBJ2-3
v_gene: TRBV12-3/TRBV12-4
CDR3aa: CASSPGGGHTDTQYF

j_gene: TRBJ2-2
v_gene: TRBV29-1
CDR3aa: CSVNTGGGELFF

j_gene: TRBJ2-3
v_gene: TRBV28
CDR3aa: CASSGDYRTDTQYF

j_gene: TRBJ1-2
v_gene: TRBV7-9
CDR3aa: CASSRDTYNYGYTF